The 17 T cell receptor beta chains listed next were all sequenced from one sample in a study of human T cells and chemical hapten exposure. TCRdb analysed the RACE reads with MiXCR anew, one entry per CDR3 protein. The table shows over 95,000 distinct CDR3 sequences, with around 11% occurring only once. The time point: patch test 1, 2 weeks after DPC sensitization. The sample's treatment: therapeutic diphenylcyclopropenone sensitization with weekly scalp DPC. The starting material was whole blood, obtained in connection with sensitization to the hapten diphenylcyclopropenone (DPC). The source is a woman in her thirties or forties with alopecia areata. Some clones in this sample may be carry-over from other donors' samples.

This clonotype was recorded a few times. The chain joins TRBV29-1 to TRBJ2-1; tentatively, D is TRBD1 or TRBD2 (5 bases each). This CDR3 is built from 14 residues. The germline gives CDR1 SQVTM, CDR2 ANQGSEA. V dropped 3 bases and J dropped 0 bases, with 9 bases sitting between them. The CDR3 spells CSVDGASSYNEQFF. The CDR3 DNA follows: TGCAGCGTTGACGGGGCCAGCTCCTACAATGAGCAGTTCTTC.

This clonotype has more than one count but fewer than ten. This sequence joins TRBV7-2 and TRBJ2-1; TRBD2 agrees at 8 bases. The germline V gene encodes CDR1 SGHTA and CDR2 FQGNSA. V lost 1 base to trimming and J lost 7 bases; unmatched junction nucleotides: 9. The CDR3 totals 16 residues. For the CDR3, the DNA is TGTGCCAGCAGCTTAGTGGCCCAGCGGGAGTTAAATGAGCAGTTCTTC. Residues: CASSLVAQRELNEQFF.

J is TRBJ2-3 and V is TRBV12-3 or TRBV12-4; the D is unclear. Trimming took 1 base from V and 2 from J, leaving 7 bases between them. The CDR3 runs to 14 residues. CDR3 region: CASSLVRTTDTQYF. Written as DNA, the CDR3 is TGTGCCAGCAGTTTAGTGCGCACCACAGATACGCAGTATTTT.

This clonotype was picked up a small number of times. The CDR3 DNA sequence: TGTGCCAGCTCACCATCCGTCGACAGGGGACCCGGCTACACCTTC. Amino acids: CASSPSVDRGPGYTF. This chain uses TRBV18 with TRBJ1-2; 8 bases map to TRBD1. Per the germline V gene, CDR1 is KGHSH and CDR2 is LQKENI. The CDR3 consists of 15 residues. The junction had 10 bases not matched to a gene; V was cut back by 2 bases and J by 8 bases.

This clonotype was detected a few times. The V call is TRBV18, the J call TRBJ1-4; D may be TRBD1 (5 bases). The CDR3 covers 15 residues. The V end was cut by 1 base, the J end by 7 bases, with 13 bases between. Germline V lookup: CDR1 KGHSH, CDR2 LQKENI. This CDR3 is CASSPRGTLREKLFF. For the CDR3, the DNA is TGTGCCAGCTCACCACGAGGGACCCTACGTGAAAAACTGTTTTTT.

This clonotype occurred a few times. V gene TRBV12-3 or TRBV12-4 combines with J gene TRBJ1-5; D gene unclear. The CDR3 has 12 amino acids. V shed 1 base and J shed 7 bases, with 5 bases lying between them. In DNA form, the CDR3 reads TGTGCCAGCAGTTTAGGATTCCAGCCCCAGCATTTT. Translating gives CASSLGFQPQHF.

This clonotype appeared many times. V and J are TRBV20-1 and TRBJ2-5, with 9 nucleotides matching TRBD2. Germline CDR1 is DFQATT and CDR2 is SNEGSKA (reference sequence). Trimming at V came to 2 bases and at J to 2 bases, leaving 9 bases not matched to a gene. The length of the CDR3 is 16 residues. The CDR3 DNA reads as TGCAGTGCTAGAATTGCCCTAGCGGGACGGCAAGAGACCCAGTACTTC. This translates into CSARIALAGRQETQYF.

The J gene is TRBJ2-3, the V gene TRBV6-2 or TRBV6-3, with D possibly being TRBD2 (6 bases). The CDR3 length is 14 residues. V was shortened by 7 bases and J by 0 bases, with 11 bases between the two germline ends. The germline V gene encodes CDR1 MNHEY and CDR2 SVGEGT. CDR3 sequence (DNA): TGTGCCAGCACTCTTAGCGGAAGCACAGATACGCAGTATTTT. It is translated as CASTLSGSTDTQYF.

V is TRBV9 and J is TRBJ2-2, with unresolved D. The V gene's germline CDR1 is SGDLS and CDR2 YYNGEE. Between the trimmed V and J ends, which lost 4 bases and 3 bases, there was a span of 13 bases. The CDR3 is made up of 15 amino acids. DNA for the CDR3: TGTGCCAGCAGCCTCCTACAAGAACACACCGGGGAGCTGTTTTTT. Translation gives CASSLLQEHTGELFF.

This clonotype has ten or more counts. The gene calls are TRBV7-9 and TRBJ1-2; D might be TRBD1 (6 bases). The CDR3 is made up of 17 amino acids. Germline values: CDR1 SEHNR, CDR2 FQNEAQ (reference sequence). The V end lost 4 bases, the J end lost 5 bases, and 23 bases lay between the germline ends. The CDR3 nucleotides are TGTGCCAGCAGCTCTCCTTTATCAGGGGAAAGAATTTATGGCTACACCTTC. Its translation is CASSSPLSGERIYGYTF.

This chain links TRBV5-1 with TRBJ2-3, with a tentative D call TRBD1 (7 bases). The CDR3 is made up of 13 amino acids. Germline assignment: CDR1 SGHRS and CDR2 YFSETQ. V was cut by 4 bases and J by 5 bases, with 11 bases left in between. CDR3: CASSPQGGDTQYF. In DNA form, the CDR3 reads TGCGCCAGCAGCCCTCAGGGGGGAGATACGCAGTATTTT.

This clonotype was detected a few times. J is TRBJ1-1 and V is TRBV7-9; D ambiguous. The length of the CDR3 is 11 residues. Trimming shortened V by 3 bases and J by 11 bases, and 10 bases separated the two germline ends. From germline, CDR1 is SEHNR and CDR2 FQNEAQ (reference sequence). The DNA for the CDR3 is TGTGCCAGCAGCTTTGGGTCTCCGGCTTTCTTT. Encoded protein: CASSFGSPAFF. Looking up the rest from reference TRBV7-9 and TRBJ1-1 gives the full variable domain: DTGVSQNPRHKITKRGQNVTFRCDPISEHNRLYWYRQTLGQGPEFLTYFQNEAQLEKSRLLSDRFSAERPKGSFSTLEIQRTEQGDSAMYLCASSFGSPAFFGQGTRLTVV.

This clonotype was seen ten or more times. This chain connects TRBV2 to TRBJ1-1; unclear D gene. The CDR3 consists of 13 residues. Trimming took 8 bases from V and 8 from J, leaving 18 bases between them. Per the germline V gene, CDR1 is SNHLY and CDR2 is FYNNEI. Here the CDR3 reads CASLGRPLGEAFF. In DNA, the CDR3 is TGTGCCAGCCTAGGACGGCCCCTCGGCGAAGCTTTCTTT.

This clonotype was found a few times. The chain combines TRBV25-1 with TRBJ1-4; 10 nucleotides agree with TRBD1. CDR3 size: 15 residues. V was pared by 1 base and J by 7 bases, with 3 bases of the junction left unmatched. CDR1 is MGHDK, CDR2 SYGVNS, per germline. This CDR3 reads CASSELRTGGEKLFF. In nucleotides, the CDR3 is TGTGCCAGCAGTGAATTGAGGACAGGGGGTGAAAAACTGTTTTTT.

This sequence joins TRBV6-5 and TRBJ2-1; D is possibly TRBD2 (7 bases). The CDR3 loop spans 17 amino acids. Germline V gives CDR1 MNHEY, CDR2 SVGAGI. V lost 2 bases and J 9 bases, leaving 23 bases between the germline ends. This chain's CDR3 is CASSYGRGAGAHGEQFF. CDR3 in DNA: TGTGCCAGCAGTTACGGCCGGGGGGCGGGAGCCCACGGTGAGCAGTTCTTC.

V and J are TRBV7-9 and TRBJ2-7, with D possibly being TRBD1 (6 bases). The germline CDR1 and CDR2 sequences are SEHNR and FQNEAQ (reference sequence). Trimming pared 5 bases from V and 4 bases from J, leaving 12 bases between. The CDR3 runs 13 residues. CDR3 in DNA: TGTGCCAGCAGCATCACCACAGGGTACGAGCAGTACTTC. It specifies CASSITTGYEQYF.

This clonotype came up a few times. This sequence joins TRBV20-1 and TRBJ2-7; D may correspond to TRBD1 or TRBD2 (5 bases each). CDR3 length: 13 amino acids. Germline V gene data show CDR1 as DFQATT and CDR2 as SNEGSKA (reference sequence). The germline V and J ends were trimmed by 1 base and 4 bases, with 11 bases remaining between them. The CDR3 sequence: CSARADSGYEQYF. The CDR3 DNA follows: TGCAGTGCTAGAGCAGACAGCGGATACGAGCAGTACTTC.